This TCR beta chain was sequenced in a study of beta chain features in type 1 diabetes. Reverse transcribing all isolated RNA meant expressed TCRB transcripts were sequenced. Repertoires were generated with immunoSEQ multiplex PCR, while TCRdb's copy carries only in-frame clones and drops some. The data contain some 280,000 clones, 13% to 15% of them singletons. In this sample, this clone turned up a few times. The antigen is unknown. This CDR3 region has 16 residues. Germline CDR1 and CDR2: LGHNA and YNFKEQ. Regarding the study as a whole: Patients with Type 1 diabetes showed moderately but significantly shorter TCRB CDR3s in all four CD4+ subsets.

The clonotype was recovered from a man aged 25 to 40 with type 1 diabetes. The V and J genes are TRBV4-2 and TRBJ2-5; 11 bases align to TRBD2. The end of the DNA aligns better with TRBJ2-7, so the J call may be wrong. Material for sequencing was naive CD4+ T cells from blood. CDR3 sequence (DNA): TGTGCCAGCAGCCAAGGGACTAGCGGGTCGGCCTACGAGCAGTACTTC. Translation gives CASSQGTSGSAYEQYF.